This T cell receptor (beta chain) stems from a study of technical replicates of blood from a handful of donors. Assay used: immunoSEQ multiplex PCR; TCRdb lists only in-frame clones, some missing. Of about 59,000 clones in the sample, roughly 93% were seen once. With 4 bases clipped from V and 6 bases from J, the junction kept 7 bases outside the gene matches. The CDR3 is 16 residues long. Looked up from germline, CDR1 is SGHDN and CDR2 is FVKESK. The gene calls are TRBV14 and TRBJ2-6, with 9 bases fitting TRBD1. The TCR comes from a human donor in good health. Some clones in this sample may be carry-over from other donors' samples. Sequencing input: PBMCs. As DNA, the CDR3 is TGTGCCAGCAGCCGGGACAGGGCTATAGCGGCCAACGTCCTGACTTTC. Translated: CASSRDRAIAANVLTF.